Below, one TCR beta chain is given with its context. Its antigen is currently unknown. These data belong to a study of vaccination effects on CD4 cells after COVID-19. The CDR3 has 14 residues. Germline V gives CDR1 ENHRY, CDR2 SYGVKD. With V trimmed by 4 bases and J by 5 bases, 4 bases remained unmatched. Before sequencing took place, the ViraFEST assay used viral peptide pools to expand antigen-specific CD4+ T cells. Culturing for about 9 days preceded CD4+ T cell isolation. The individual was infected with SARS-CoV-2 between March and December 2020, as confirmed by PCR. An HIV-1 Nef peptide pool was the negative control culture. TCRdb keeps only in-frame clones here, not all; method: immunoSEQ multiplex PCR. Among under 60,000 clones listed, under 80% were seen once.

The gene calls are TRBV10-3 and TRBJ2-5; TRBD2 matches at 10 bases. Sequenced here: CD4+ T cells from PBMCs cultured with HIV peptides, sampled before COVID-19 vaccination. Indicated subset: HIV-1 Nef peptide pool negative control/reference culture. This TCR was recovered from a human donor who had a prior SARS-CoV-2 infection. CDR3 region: CAISVAGGRETQYF. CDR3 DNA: TGTGCCATCAGTGTAGCGGGAGGCCGCGAGACCCAGTACTTC.